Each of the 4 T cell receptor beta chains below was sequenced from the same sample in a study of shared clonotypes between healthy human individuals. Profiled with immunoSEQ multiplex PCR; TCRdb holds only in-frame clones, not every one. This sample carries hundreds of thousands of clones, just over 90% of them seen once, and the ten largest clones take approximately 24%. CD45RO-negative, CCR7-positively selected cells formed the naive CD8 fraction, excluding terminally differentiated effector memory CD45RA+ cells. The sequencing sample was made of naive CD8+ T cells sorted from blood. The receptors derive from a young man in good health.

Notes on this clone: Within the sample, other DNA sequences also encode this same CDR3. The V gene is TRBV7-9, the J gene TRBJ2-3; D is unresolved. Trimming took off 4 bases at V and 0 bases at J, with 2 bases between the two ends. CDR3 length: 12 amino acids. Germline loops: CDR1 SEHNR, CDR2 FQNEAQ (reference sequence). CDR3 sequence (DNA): TGTGCCAGCAGCTCTAGCACAGATACGCAGTATTTT. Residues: CASSSSTDTQYF.

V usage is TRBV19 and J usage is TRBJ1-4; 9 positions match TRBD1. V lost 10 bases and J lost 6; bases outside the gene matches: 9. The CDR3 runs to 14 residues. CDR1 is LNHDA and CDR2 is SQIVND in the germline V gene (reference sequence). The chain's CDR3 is CATNRGRRDEKLFF. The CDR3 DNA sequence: TGTGCCACCAACAGGGGGCGCCGGGATGAAAAACTGTTTTTT.

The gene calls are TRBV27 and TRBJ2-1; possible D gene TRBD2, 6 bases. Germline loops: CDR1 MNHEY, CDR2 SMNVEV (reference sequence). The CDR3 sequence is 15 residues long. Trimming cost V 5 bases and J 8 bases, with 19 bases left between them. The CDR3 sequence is CASSVSSAGFDEQFF. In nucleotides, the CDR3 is TGTGCCAGCAGTGTCTCCTCGGCGGGGTTCGATGAGCAGTTCTTC.

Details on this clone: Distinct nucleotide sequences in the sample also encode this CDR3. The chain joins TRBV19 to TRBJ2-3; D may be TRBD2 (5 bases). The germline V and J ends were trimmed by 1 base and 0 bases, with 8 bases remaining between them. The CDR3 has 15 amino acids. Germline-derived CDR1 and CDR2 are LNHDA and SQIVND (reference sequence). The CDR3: CASSIASRSTDTQYF. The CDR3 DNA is TGTGCCAGTAGTATAGCTAGCCGGAGCACAGATACGCAGTATTTT.